The 25 T cell receptor beta chains below come from one sample, sequenced in a study of blood T cell repertoires in COVID-19. Here immunoSEQ multiplex PCR was the method, and the copy in TCRdb shows in-frame clones only, minus some. In the table there are approximately 220,000 clones, 87% of which are singletons. The sequenced sample consisted of PBMCs or T cells enriched from blood (not recorded which). The receptors were sampled from a woman aged 25 to 39 with acute COVID-19.

The chain combines TRBV5-1 with TRBJ1-6; 8 positions agree with TRBD1. The V gene's germline CDR1 is SGHRS and CDR2 YFSETQ. The J segment lost 5 bases and the V segment lost 4 bases, leaving 5 bases of the junction unmatched. CDR3 length equals 15 residues. The CDR3 region has the DNA TGCGCCAGCAGCGTGACAGGGGATAATAATTCACCCCTCCACTTT. Encoded protein: CASSVTGDNNSPLHF.

The table lists this clone with a few counts. V is TRBV5-1 and J is TRBJ2-5; 11 bases agree with TRBD2. CDR1 and CDR2 from the germline V gene are SGHRS and YFSETQ. V lost 4 bases and J lost 3; bases outside the gene matches: 5. This CDR3 region has 15 residues. CDR3 nucleotide sequence: TGCGCCAGCAGCCCTAGCGGGGGGCCGGAAGAGACCCAGTACTTC. Translation gives CASSPSGGPEETQYF. Variable domain in full (rest from reference TRBV5-1 and TRBJ2-5): KAGVTQTPRYLIKTRGQQVTLSCSPISGHRSVSWYQQTPGQGLQFLFEYFSETQRNKGNFPGRFSGRQFSNSRSEMNVSTLELGDSALYLCASSPSGGPEETQYFGPGTRLLVL.

This clone appeared once. The chain combines TRBV7-9 with TRBJ2-7; TRBD1 aligns across 8 bases. The CDR3 extends over 18 amino acids. Germline V lookup: CDR1 SEHNR, CDR2 FQNEAQ (reference sequence). The V and J ends lost 2 bases and 5 bases, in that order; junction bases with no gene match: 17. For the CDR3, the DNA is TGTGCCAGCAGCTTACTGACAAGGGACAGGCCCATCGGGAACGAGCAGTACTTC. This gives the protein CASSLLTRDRPIGNEQYF.

This rearrangement joins TRBV2 to TRBJ2-2; TRBD1 agrees at 7 bases. Germline CDR1 and CDR2: SNHLY and FYNNEI. Germline trimming cut 4 bases from V and 2 bases from J; bases unmatched to any gene: 1. The CDR3 is 14 amino acids. CDR3 in amino acids: CASSGGGNTGELFF. The CDR3 DNA follows: TGTGCCAGCAGTGGAGGGGGCAACACCGGGGAGCTGTTTTTT. The variable domain in full, with the rest retrieved from reference TRBV2 and TRBJ2-2, is EPEVTQTPSHQVTQMGQEVILRCVPISNHLYFYWYRQILGQKVEFLVSFYNNEISEKSEIFDDQFSVERPDGSNFTLKIRSTKLEDSAMYFCASSGGGNTGELFFGEGSRLTVL.

V and J are TRBV6-1 and TRBJ1-6; weak D call: TRBD1 (5 bases). V shed 0 bases and J shed 9 bases, with 12 bases lying between them. CDR1 is MNHNS and CDR2 is SASEGT in the germline V gene. The CDR3 runs to 15 residues. CDR3 in amino acids: CASSEAVFQGSPLHF. In DNA, the CDR3 is TGTGCCAGCAGTGAAGCAGTTTTTCAGGGTTCACCCCTCCACTTT.

This clone has only one observation. This chain uses TRBV6-1 with TRBJ1-5; 10 positions agree with TRBD1. Germline loops: CDR1 MNHNS, CDR2 SASEGT. The CDR3 sequence is 17 residues long. The V segment lost 2 bases and the J segment 0 bases; nucleotides outside the gene matches: 4. The CDR3 protein is CASSELRQGASNQPQHF. As DNA, the CDR3 is TGTGCCAGCAGTGAACTTCGACAGGGGGCTAGCAATCAGCCCCAGCATTTT.

The chain uses TRBV5-6 and TRBJ1-1; 8 nucleotides align to TRBD1. J lost 2 bases, V lost 3 bases, and 6 bases had no gene match. Germline V gene sequence: CDR1 SGHDT, CDR2 YYEEEE. This CDR3 comprises 15 residues. DNA of the CDR3: TGTGCCAGCAGCTCCGCGGGGACAGGAAACACTGAAGCTTTCTTT. Protein product: CASSSAGTGNTEAFF.

This chain connects TRBV4-1 to TRBJ2-5; maybe TRBD2 (5 bases). This CDR3 is built from 15 residues. Germline CDR1 reads MGHRA; CDR2 reads YSYEKL. V was cut by 1 base and J by 1 base, with 10 bases left in between. The CDR3 coding sequence is TGCGCCAGCAGCCAAGTCGGACTCTCCCAAGAGACCCAGTACTTC. It specifies CASSQVGLSQETQYF.

CDR3: CASSESRDSFYEQYF. CDR3 in DNA: TGCGCCAGCAGTGAGTCCCGGGACAGCTTCTACGAGCAGTACTTC. The rearrangement uses TRBV10-2 and TRBJ2-7; 7 bases are shared with TRBD1. This CDR3 spans 15 amino acids. With 0 bases clipped from V and 3 bases from J, the junction kept 5 bases outside the gene matches. Germline values: CDR1 WSHSY, CDR2 SAAADI.

This chain uses TRBV10-1 with TRBJ2-2, with D possibly TRBD2 on 6 matching bases. The CDR3 spans 14 residues. V was pared by 6 bases and J by 6 bases, with 14 bases between. Germline V lookup: CDR1 WNHNN, CDR2 SYGVQD (reference sequence). In nucleotides, the CDR3 is TGCGCCAGCAGAAGGGAGGCCTCGGCCGGGGAGCTGTTTTTT. Protein sequence: CASRREASAGELFF.

This clone has just a few counts. The J gene is TRBJ1-5, the V gene TRBV6-2 or TRBV6-3; D remains ambiguous. Per the germline V gene, CDR1 is MNHEY and CDR2 is SVGEGT. V lost 0 bases, J lost 6 bases, and 12 bases lay in between. This CDR3 has 15 amino acids. The chain's CDR3 is CASSYSSGEGQPQHF. CDR3 nucleotide sequence: TGTGCCAGCAGTTACTCGAGCGGGGAAGGTCAGCCCCAGCATTTT.

The chain carries TRBV7-9 and TRBJ1-2; 8 nucleotides line up with TRBD1. Trimming cost V 1 base and J 6 bases; bases outside gene matches: 7. Germline V lookup: CDR1 SEHNR, CDR2 FQNEAQ (reference sequence). The CDR3 is 15 amino acids. CDR3 nucleotides: TGTGCCAGCAGCTTAGGGGACAGGCTCAGGAATGGCTACACCTTC. This encodes CASSLGDRLRNGYTF.

The V call is TRBV19, the J call TRBJ2-1, with 16 bases identical to TRBD2. After removal of 8 bases from V and 0 bases from J, the junction contained 7 bases not matched to a gene. This CDR3 has 18 amino acids. Germline V gene sequence: CDR1 LNHDA, CDR2 SQIVND (reference sequence). The CDR3 coding sequence is TGTGCCAGTTTGGGACTAGCGGGGGGGGATCTCTCCTACAATGAGCAGTTCTTC. Amino acids: CASLGLAGGDLSYNEQFF.

The chain carries TRBV4-3 and TRBJ1-1; 9 bases match TRBD1. Germline V gene data show CDR1 as LGHNA and CDR2 as YSLEER. V shed 0 bases, J shed 1 base, and the junction held 12 bases outside the gene matches. This CDR3 has 19 amino acids. The chain's CDR3 is CASSQDPNRDRVWNTEAFF. The DNA for the CDR3 is TGCGCCAGCAGCCAAGACCCAAACCGGGACAGGGTGTGGAACACTGAAGCTTTCTTT.

This rearrangement joins TRBV7-2 to TRBJ2-5; D remains unclear. CDR1 is SGHTA and CDR2 is FQGNSA in the germline V gene. V was shortened by 3 bases and J by 4 bases, with 9 bases between the two germline ends. The CDR3 has 13 residues. CDR3: CASSLSRLETQYF. For the CDR3, the DNA is TGTGCCAGCAGCTTGTCCCGACTAGAGACCCAGTACTTC.

V usage is TRBV5-1 and J usage is TRBJ1-2; 7 bases align to TRBD1. The CDR3 length is 14 residues. J gave up 5 bases and V 4 bases, and 8 bases lay outside the gene matches. CDR1 is SGHRS and CDR2 is YFSETQ in the germline V gene. CDR3 region: CASSPGQAGYGYTF. The CDR3 DNA follows: TGCGCCAGCAGCCCCGGACAGGCGGGTTATGGCTACACCTTC.

V is TRBV4-1 and J is TRBJ1-2; TRBD1 matches at 7 bases. In germline, CDR1 is MGHRA, CDR2 YSYEKL. The CDR3 spans 15 residues. The V segment lost 0 bases and the J segment 7 bases; nucleotides outside the gene matches: 8. This CDR3 is CASSQDLGQNFGYTF. The DNA of the CDR3 is TGCGCCAGCAGCCAAGACCTGGGACAGAATTTTGGCTACACCTTC.

The V call is TRBV14, the J call TRBJ2-3, with D perhaps matching TRBD2 (6 bases). Germline CDR1 reads SGHDN; CDR2 reads FVKESK. V lost 1 base and J 4 bases, leaving 15 bases between the germline ends. This CDR3 has 16 amino acids. CDR3 coding DNA: TGTGCCAGCAGCCAAGTGTTGCGGGGAATGGCAGATACGCAGTATTTT. It yields the protein CASSQVLRGMADTQYF. The variable domain in full, completed from reference TRBV14 and TRBJ2-3, reads EAGVTQFPSHSVIEKGQTVTLRCDPISGHDNLYWYRRVMGKEIKFLLHFVKESKQDESGMPNNRFLAERTGGTYSTLKVQPAELEDSGVYFCASSQVLRGMADTQYFGPGTRLTVL.

The chain is built from TRBV18 and TRBJ2-6, with 9 bases identical to TRBD1. The germline CDR1 and CDR2 sequences are KGHSH and LQKENI. The CDR3 is made up of 19 amino acids. V lost 2 bases, J lost 0 bases, and 8 bases stayed unmatched. Here the CDR3 DNA reads TGTGCCAGCTCACCAAGAAGGGACAGGGCCCTCTCTGGGGCCAACGTCCTGACTTTC. Translation: CASSPRRDRALSGANVLTF.

The chain joins TRBV5-1 to TRBJ1-3, with 8 positions matching TRBD1. Per the germline V gene, CDR1 is SGHRS and CDR2 is YFSETQ. This CDR3 spans 16 amino acids. The J segment lost 1 base and the V segment lost 4 bases, leaving 7 bases of the junction unmatched. CDR3 in amino acids: CASSQQGAASGNTIYF. Here the CDR3 DNA reads TGCGCCAGCAGCCAGCAGGGGGCTGCGTCTGGAAACACCATATATTTT.

This chain links TRBV13 with TRBJ2-5; possibly TRBD1 for D (6 bases). CDR3 length: 14 amino acids. Germline assignment: CDR1 PRHDT and CDR2 FYEKMQ (reference sequence). Trimming left V 5 bases short and J 2 bases short, with 12 bases between. CDR3: CASSVQGSQETQYF. CDR3 DNA sequence: TGTGCCAGCAGCGTTCAGGGGTCTCAAGAGACCCAGTACTTC. Complete variable domain (other parts from reference TRBV13 and TRBJ2-5): AAGVIQSPRHLIKEKRETATLKCYPIPRHDTVYWYQQGPGQDPQFLISFYEKMQSDKGSIPDRFSAQQFSDYHSELNMSSLELGDSALYFCASSVQGSQETQYFGPGTRLLVL.

In this sample, this clone turned up once. The genes are TRBV4-1 and TRBJ1-2; possibly TRBD1 for D (5 bases). Trimming pared 0 bases from V and 6 bases from J, leaving 14 bases between. The germline gives CDR1 MGHRA, CDR2 YSYEKL. This CDR3 contains 15 residues. Written as DNA, the CDR3 is TGCGCCAGCAGCCAAGATGGGGGGTTGCGGAATGGCTACACCTTC. Its translation is CASSQDGGLRNGYTF.

The chain joins TRBV18 to TRBJ1-2; D gene uncertain. Trimming left V 5 bases short and J 6 bases short, with 10 bases between. The CDR3 is 12 amino acids. CDR1 and CDR2 (germline): KGHSH, LQKENI. CDR3 coding DNA: TGTGCCAGCTCAGCCGAGGCCGATGGCTACACCTTC. This sequence encodes CASSAEADGYTF.

This chain uses TRBV10-2 with TRBJ1-2, with TRBD1 identical over 7 bases. J gave up 4 bases and V 10 bases, and 12 bases lay outside the gene matches. The CDR3 is 14 residues long. CDR1 and CDR2 (germline): WSHSY, SAAADI. CDR3 protein: CATALQGRVYGYTF. DNA for the CDR3: TGCGCCACCGCCCTACAGGGGCGGGTCTATGGCTACACCTTC.

As regards this clone: The junction and the germline gene differ at one end; a read error may be behind it. V usage is TRBV7-7 and J usage is TRBJ2-5; 14 bases fit TRBD2. The CDR3 totals 16 residues. Germline values: CDR1 SSHAT, CDR2 FNYEAQ (reference sequence). The CDR3 sequence: CASSLGTSGGQETQYF. The CDR3 DNA follows: TGTGCTAGCAGCTTAGGGACTAGCGGGGGTCAAGAGACCCAGTACTTC. Full variable domain (outside the CDR3, taken from reference TRBV7-7 and TRBJ2-5): GAGVSQSPRYKVTKRGQDVTLRCDPISSHATLYWYQQALGQGPEFLTYFNYEAQPDKSGLPSDRFSAERPEGSISTLTIQRTEQRDSAMYRCASSLGTSGGQETQYFGPGTRLLVL.